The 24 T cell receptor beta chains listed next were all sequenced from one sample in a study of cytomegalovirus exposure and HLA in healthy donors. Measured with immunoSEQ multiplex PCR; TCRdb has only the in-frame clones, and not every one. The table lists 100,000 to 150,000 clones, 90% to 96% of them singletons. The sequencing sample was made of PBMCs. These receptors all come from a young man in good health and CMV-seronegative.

DNA for the CDR3: TGTGCCAGCAGTGCCTCCGGGACAGAGAACTATGGCTACACCTTC. It codes for CASSASGTENYGYTF. This chain uses TRBV2 with TRBJ1-2, with 7 bases matching TRBD1. This CDR3 is built from 15 residues. The V segment lost 4 bases and the J segment 2 bases; nucleotides outside the gene matches: 7. The germline CDR1 and CDR2 sequences are SNHLY and FYNNEI.

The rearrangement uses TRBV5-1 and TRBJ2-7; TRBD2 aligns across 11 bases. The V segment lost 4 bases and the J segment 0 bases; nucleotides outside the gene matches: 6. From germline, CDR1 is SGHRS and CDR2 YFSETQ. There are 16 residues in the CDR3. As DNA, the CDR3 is TGCGCCAGCAGCCTGGGGACTAGCGGATTCTCCTACGAGCAGTACTTC. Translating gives CASSLGTSGFSYEQYF.

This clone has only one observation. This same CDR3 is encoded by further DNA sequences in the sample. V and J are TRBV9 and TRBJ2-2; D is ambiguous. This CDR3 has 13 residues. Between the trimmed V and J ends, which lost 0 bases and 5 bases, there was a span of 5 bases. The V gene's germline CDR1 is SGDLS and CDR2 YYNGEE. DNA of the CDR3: TGTGCCAGCAGCGTAGGAGGAACCGGGGAGCTGTTTTTT. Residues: CASSVGGTGELFF.

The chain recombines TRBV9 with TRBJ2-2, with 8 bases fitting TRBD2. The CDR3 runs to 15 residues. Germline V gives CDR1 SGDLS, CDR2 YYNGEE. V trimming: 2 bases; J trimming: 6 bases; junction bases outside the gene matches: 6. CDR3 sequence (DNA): TGTGCCAGCAGCGTCGGACTAGCAGAGGCCGGGGAGCTGTTTTTT. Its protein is CASSVGLAEAGELFF. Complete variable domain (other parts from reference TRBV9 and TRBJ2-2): DSGVTQTPKHLITATGQRVTLRCSPRSGDLSVYWYQQSLDQGLQFLIQYYNGEERAKGNILERFSAQQFPDLHSELNLSSLELGDSALYFCASSVGLAEAGELFFGEGSRLTVL.

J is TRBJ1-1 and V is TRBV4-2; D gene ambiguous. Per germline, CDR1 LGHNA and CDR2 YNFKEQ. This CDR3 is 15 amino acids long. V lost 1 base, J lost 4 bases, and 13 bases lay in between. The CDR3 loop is CASSQGEGIGTEAFF. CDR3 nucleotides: TGTGCCAGCAGCCAAGGTGAGGGTATTGGCACTGAAGCTTTCTTT.

CDR3 nucleotide sequence: TGTGCCAGCAGTGTAGGGCAGGGAAGGTATGGCTACACCTTC. Its translation is CASSVGQGRYGYTF. This chain joins TRBV7-2 and TRBJ1-2; D might be TRBD1 (5 bases). The CDR3 runs 14 residues. Germline V gives CDR1 SGHTA, CDR2 FQGNSA. Trimming pared 6 bases from V and 5 bases from J, leaving 16 bases between.

CDR3 DNA sequence: TGTGCCAGCACCCCCGGACAGTCCTACAATGAGCAGTTCTTC. It is translated as CASTPGQSYNEQFF. V gene TRBV7-9 combines with J gene TRBJ2-1, with a tentative D call TRBD1 (6 bases). The CDR3 length is 14 residues. V was shortened by 7 bases and J by 1 base, with 11 bases between the two germline ends. The germline CDR1 and CDR2 sequences are SEHNR and FQNEAQ (reference sequence).

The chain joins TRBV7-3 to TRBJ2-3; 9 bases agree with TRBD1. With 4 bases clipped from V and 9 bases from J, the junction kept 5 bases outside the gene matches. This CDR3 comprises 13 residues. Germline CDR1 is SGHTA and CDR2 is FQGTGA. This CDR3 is CASSSLGQGTQYF. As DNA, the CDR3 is TGTGCCAGCAGCTCCTTGGGACAGGGCACGCAGTATTTT. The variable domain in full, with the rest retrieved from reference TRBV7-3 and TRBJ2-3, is GAGVSQTPSNKVTEKGKYVELRCDPISGHTALYWYRQSLGQGPEFLIYFQGTGAADDSGLPNDRFFAVRPEGSVSTLKIQRTERGDSAVYLCASSSLGQGTQYFGPGTRLTVL.

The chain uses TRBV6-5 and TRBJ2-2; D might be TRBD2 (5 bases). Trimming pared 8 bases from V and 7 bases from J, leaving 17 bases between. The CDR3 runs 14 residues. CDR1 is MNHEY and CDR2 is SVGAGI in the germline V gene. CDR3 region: CASASPGEGGELFF. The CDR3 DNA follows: TGTGCCAGCGCCTCCCCTGGCGAGGGCGGGGAGCTGTTTTTT.

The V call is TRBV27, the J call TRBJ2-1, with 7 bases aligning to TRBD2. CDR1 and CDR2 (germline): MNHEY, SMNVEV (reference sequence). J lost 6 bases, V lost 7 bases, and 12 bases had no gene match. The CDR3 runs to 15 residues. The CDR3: CASTPGGGRVNEQFF. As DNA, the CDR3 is TGTGCCAGCACCCCCGGGGGAGGGAGGGTCAATGAGCAGTTCTTC.

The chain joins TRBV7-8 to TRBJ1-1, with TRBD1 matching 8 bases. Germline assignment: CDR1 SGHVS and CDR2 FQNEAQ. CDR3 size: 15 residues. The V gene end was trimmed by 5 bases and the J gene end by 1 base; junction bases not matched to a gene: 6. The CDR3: CASSISQGGNTEAFF. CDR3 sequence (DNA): TGTGCCAGCAGCATTTCACAGGGGGGGAACACTGAAGCTTTCTTT.

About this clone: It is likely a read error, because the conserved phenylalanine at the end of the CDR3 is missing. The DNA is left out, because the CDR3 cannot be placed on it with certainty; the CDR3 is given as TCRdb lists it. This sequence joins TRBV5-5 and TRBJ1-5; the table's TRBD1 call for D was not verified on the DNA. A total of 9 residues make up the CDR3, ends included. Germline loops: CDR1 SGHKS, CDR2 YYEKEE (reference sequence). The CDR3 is CASSLGDRA.

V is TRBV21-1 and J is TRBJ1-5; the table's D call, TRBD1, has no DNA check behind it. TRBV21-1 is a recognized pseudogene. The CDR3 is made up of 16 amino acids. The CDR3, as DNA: TGTGCCAGCAGCCCACAGGGACAGGGCGGGGGTCAGCCCCAGCATTTT. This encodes CASSPQGQGGGQPQHF.

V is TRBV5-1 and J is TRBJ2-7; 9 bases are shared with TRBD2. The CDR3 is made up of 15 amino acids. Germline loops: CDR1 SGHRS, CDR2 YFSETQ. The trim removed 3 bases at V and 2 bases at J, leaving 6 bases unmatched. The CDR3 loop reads CASSSLAGQTYEQYF. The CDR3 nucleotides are TGCGCCAGCAGCTCACTAGCGGGCCAAACCTACGAGCAGTACTTC.

Here the CDR3 DNA reads TGTGCCAGCAGCCAAGAAACAGGCACCTACGAGCAGTACTTC. This gives the protein CASSQETGTYEQYF. V is TRBV28 and J is TRBJ2-7; TRBD1 is a possible D gene (5 bases). The germline CDR1 and CDR2 sequences are MDHEN and SYDVKM. Deletions cut 6 bases from V and 2 bases from J, with 14 bases between. CDR3 size: 14 residues.

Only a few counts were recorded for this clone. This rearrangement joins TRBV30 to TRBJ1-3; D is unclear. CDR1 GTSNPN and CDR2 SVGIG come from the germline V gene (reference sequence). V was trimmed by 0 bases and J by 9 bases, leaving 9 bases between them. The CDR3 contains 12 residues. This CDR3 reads CAWSVQSGTIYF. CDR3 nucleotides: TGTGCCTGGAGTGTACAGTCCGGCACCATATATTTT.

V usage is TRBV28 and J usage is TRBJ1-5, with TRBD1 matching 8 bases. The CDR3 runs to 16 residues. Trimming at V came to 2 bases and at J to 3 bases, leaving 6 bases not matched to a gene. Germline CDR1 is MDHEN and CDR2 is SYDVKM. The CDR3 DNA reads TGTGCCAGCAGTTTAACCCCAGGGGGCTACAATCAGCCCCAGCATTTT. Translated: CASSLTPGGYNQPQHF.

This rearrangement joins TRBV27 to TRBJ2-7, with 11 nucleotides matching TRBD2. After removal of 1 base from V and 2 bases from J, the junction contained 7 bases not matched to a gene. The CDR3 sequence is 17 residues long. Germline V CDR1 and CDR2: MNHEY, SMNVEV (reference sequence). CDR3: CASSLWLAGGPTYEQYF. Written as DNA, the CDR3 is TGTGCCAGCAGTTTATGGCTAGCGGGAGGTCCCACCTACGAGCAGTACTTC.

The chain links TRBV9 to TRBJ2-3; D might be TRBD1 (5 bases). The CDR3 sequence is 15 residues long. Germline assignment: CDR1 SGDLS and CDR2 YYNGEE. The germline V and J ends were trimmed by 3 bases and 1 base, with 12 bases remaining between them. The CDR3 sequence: CASSERTGRTDTQYF. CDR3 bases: TGTGCCAGCAGCGAGCGCACAGGACGCACAGATACGCAGTATTTT.

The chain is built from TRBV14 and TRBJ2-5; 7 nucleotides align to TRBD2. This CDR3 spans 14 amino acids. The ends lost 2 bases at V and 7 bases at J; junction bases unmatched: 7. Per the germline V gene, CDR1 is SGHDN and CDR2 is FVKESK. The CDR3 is CASSQLTGGRTQYF. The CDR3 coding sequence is TGTGCCAGCAGCCAACTCACCGGGGGGAGGACCCAGTACTTC.

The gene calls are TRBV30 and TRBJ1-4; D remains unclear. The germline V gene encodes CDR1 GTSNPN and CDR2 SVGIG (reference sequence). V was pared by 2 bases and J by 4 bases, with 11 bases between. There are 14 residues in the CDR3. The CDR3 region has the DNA TGTGCCTGGAGTCGGGAGGAGGATAATGAAAAACTGTTTTTT. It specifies CAWSREEDNEKLFF.

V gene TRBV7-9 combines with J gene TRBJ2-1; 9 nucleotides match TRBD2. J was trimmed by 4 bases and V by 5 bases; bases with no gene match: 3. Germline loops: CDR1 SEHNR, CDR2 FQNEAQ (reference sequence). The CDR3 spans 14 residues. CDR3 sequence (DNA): TGTGCCAGCAGCCCTAGCGGGGCTTACAATGAGCAGTTCTTC. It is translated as CASSPSGAYNEQFF.

CDR3 loop: CASSHTRLPSTTDTQYF. CDR3 DNA: TGTGCCAGCAGTCATACTAGACTCCCCTCTACCACAGATACGCAGTATTTT. The chain couples TRBV27 to TRBJ2-3, with a possible D match to TRBD2 (5 bases). Germline CDR1 and CDR2: MNHEY and SMNVEV (reference sequence). This CDR3 has 17 residues. V was pared by 5 bases and J by 2 bases, with 20 bases between.

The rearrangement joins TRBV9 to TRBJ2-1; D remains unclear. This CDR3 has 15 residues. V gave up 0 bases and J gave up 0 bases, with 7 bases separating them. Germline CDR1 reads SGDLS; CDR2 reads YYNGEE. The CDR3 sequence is CASSVGIVSYNEQFF. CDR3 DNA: TGTGCCAGCAGCGTAGGCATAGTCTCCTACAATGAGCAGTTCTTC. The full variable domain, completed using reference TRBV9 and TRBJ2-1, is DSGVTQTPKHLITATGQRVTLRCSPRSGDLSVYWYQQSLDQGLQFLIQYYNGEERAKGNILERFSAQQFPDLHSELNLSSLELGDSALYFCASSVGIVSYNEQFFGPGTRLTVL.